These T cell receptor beta chains were read from a single sample in a study of metastatic and nonmetastatic thyroid tumors. TCRdb reanalyzed the PCR reads with MiXCR. In the table there are approximately 30,000 clones, approximately 17% of which are singletons. The sequencing sample was made of blood. The receptors were gathered from a male donor with papillary thyroid cancer or a benign thyroid nodule (not recorded which). Some clones in this sample may be carry-over from other donors' samples. CDR3s include the opening cysteine and the closing phenylalanine or tryptophan. The order of the fields is V gene, CDR3 protein.

V gene: TRBV5-1; CDR3 protein: CASSLTASDTDTQYF
V gene: TRBV24-1; CDR3 protein: CATSDSRGVSDEQYF
V gene: TRBV11-2; CDR3 protein: CASSLDRNQPQHF
V gene: TRBV6-2/TRBV6-3; CDR3 protein: CASIYSKAWLGQPQHF
V gene: TRBV6-4; CDR3 protein: CASSTGRENSPLHF
V gene: TRBV7-2; CDR3 protein: CASSLASGTGQETQYF
V gene: TRBV7-3; CDR3 protein: CASSLSPPGGPGNTIYF
V gene: TRBV18; CDR3 protein: CASGTGYEQYF
V gene: TRBV2; CDR3 protein: CASSVRAAINTEAFF
V gene: TRBV6-2/TRBV6-3; CDR3 protein: CASSYPGTHSNQPQHF
V gene: TRBV5-5; CDR3 protein: CASSLVWTLYTDTQYF
V gene: TRBV3-1; CDR3 protein: CASSQGPGRGTEAFF
V gene: TRBV28; CDR3 protein: CASSFLAGTDTQYF
V gene: TRBV4-1; CDR3 protein: CASSRQEGGGSYNEQFF
V gene: TRBV12-3/TRBV12-4; CDR3 protein: CASSLAGVSDTQYF
V gene: TRBV11-2; CDR3 protein: CASSSTYEQYF
V gene: TRBV4-2; CDR3 protein: CASSPHPGLAGAKSSYEQYF
V gene: TRBV20-1; CDR3 protein: CSATGTSIAYEQYF
V gene: TRBV28; CDR3 protein: CASSEGYLNTEAFF
V gene: TRBV10-3; CDR3 protein: CAITREGSYEQYF
V gene: TRBV3-1; CDR3 protein: CASSQEVVREETQYF
V gene: TRBV6-1; CDR3 protein: CASRAYEQYF
V gene: TRBV11-3; CDR3 protein: CASSLGENTEAFF
V gene: TRBV14; CDR3 protein: CASSQGVTGELFF
V gene: TRBV28; CDR3 protein: CASSAADRLLYNSPLHF
V gene: TRBV7-3; CDR3 protein: CASRLMGSDTQYF
V gene: TRBV3-1; CDR3 protein: CASSPQWIQDTQYF
V gene: TRBV7-6; CDR3 protein: CASSLSSGPYNEQFF
V gene: TRBV28; CDR3 protein: CATHPVPGGNQPQHF
V gene: TRBV6-1; CDR3 protein: CASTPGTPGGEQYF
V gene: TRBV3-1; CDR3 protein: CASSRGSSYNEQFF
V gene: TRBV6-4; CDR3 protein: CASSVGWSSYEAVF
V gene: TRBV10-3; CDR3 protein: CAISGGLTQGTEAFF
V gene: TRBV5-4; CDR3 protein: CASSFGGRTPEQYF
V gene: TRBV27; CDR3 protein: CASSGLGERTEAFF
V gene: TRBV27; CDR3 protein: CASSLMGTGGRDTEAFF
V gene: TRBV20-1; CDR3 protein: CSARDFSNTGELFF
V gene: TRBV25-1; CDR3 protein: CASSELTSGLAYEQYF